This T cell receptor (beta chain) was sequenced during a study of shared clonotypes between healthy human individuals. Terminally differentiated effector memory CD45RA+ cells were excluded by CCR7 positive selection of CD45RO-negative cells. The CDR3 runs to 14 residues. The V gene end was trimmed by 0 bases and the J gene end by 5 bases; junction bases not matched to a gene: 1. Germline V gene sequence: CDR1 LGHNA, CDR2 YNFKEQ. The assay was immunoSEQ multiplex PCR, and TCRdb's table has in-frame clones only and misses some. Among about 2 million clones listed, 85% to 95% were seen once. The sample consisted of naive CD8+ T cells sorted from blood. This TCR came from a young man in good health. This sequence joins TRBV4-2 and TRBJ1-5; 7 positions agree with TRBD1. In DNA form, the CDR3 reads TGTGCCAGCAGCCAAGAAGGGGGCGATCAGCCCCAGCATTTT. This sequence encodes CASSQEGGDQPQHF.